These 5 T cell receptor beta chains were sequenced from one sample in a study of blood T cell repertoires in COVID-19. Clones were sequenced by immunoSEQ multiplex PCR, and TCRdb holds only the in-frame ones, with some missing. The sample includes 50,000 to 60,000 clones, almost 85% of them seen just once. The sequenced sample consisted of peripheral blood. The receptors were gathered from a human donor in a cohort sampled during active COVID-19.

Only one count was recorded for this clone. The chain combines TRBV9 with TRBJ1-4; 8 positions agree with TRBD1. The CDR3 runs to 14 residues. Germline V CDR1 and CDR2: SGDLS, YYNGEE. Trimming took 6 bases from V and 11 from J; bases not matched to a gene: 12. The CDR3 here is CASNIGTGLTKLFF. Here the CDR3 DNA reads TGTGCCAGCAACATCGGGACAGGCCTTACTAAACTGTTTTTT.

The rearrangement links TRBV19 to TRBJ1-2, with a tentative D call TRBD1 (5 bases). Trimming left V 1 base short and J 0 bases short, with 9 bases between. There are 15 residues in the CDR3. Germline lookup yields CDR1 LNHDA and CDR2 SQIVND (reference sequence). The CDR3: CASSIVATANYGYTF. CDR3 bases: TGTGCCAGTAGTATAGTGGCGACAGCTAACTATGGCTACACCTTC.

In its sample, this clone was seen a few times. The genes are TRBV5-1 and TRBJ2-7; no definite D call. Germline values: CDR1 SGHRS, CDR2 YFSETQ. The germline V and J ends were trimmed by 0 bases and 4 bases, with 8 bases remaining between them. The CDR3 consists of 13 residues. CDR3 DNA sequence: TGCGCCAGCAGCTTGGGGCAGAAATACGAGCAGTACTTC. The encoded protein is CASSLGQKYEQYF.

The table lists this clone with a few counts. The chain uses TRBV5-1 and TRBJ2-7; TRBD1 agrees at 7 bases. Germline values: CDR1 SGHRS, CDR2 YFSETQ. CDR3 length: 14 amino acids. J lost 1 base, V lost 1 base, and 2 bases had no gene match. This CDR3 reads CASSLTTGSYEQYF. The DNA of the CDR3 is TGCGCCAGCAGCTTGACGACAGGGTCCTACGAGCAGTACTTC.

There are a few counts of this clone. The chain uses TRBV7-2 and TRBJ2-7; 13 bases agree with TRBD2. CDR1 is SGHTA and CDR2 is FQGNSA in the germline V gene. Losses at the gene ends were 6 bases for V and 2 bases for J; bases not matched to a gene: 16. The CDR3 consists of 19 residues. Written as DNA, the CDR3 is TGTGCCAGCAGTCCCACCACAACGAAACTAGCGGGAGGGGCCTACGAGCAGTACTTC. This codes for CASSPTTTKLAGGAYEQYF.